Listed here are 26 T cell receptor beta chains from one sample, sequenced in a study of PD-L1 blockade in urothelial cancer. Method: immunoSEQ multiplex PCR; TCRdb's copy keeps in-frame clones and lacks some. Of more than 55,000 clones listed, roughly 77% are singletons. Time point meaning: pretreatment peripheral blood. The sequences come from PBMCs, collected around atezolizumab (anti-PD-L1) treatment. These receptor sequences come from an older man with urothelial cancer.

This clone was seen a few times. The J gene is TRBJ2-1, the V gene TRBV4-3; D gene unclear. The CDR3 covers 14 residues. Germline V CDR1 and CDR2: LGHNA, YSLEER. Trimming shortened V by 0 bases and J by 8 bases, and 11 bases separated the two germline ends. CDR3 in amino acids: CASSQDDGEYEQFF. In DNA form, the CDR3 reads TGCGCCAGCAGCCAAGATGACGGAGAGTATGAGCAGTTCTTC.

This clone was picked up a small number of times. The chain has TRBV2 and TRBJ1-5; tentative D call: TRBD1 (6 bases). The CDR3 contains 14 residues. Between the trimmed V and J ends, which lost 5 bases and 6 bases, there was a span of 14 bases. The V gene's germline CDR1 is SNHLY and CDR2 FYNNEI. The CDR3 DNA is TGTGCCAGCAGTCGGTTGAGGGGGAGTCAGCCCCAGCATTTT. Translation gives CASSRLRGSQPQHF.

The DNA of the CDR3 is TGCGCCAGCAGTGAGTCGAGGGCCGACGTTACCTACGAGCAGTACTTC. Amino acid sequence: CASSESRADVTYEQYF. The genes are TRBV10-1 and TRBJ2-7; D is perhaps TRBD2 (5 bases). The CDR3 has 16 residues. Germline V gives CDR1 WNHNN, CDR2 SYGVQD (reference sequence). The V end was cut by 0 bases, the J end by 2 bases, with 14 bases between.

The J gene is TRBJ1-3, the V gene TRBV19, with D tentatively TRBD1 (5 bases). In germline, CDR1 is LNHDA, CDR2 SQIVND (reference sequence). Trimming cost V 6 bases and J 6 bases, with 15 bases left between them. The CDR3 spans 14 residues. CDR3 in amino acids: CASRPGRAENTIYF. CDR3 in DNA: TGTGCCAGTAGACCAGGCAGGGCGGAAAACACCATATATTTT.

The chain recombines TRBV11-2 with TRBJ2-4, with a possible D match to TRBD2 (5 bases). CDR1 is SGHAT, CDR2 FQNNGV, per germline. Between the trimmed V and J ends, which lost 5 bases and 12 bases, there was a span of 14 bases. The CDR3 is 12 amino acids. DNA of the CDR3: TGTGCCAGCAGCCCCACTAGTGGCCATCAGTACTTC. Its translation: CASSPTSGHQYF.

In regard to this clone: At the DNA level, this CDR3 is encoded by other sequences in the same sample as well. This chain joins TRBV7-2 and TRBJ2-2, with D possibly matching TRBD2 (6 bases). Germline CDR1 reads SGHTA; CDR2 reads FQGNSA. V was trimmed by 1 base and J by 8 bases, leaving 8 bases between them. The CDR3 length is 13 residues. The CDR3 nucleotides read TGTGCCAGCAGCTTAGGGCTAGCGGGGGAGCTGTTTTTT. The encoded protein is CASSLGLAGELFF.

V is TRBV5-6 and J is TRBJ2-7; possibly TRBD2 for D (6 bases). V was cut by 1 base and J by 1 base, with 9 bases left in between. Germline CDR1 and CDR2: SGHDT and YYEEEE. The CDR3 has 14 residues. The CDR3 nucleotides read TGTGCCAGCAGCTTGTGGCGGGATTCCTACGAGCAGTACTTC. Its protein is CASSLWRDSYEQYF.

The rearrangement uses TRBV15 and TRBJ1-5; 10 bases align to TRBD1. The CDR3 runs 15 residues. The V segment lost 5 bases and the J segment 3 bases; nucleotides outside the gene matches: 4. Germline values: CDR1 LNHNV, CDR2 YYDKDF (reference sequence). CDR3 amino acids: CATSWGQGYNQPQHF. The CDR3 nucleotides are TGTGCCACCAGCTGGGGACAGGGGTACAATCAGCCCCAGCATTTT.

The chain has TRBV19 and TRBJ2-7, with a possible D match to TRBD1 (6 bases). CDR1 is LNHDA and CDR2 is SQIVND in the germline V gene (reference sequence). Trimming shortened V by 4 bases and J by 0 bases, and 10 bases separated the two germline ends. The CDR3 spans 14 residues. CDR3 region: CASSRDTNSYEQYF. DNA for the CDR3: TGTGCCAGTAGTAGGGACACCAACTCCTACGAGCAGTACTTC.

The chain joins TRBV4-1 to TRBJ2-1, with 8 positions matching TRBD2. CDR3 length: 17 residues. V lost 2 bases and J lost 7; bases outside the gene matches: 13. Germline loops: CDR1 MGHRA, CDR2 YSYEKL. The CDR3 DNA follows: TGCGCCAGCAGCCAACCCGTGGGTAGCGGGATAGGTAATGAGCAGTTCTTC. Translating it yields CASSQPVGSGIGNEQFF.

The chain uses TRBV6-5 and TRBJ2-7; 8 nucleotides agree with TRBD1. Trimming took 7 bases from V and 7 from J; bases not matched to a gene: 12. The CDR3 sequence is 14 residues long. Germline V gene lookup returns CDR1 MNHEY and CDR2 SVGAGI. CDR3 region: CASKPGGEVQEQYF. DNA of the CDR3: TGTGCCAGCAAGCCAGGGGGCGAGGTGCAAGAGCAGTACTTC.

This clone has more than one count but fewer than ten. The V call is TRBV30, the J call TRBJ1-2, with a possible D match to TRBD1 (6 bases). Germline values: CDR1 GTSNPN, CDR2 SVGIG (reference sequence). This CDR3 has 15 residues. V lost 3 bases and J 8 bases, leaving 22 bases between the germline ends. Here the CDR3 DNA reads TGTGCCTGGAGGGGACACCGAGGGGGTGGATCCGGCTACACCTTC. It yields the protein CAWRGHRGGGSGYTF.

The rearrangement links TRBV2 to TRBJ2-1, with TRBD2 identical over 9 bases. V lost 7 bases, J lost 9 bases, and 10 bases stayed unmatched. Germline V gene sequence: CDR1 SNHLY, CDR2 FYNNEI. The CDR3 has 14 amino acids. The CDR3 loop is CASMGLAGTVEQFF. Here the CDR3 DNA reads TGTGCCAGCATGGGCCTAGCGGGAACCGTTGAGCAGTTCTTC.

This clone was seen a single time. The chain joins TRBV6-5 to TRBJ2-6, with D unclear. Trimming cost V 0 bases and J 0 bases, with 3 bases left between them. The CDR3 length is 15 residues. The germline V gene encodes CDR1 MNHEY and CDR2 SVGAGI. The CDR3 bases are TGTGCCAGCAGTTACTCCAGCTCTGGGGCCAACGTCCTGACTTTC. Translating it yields CASSYSSSGANVLTF.

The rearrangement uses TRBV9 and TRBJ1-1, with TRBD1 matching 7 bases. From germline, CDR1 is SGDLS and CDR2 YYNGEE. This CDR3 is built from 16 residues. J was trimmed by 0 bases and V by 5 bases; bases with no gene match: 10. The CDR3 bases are TGTGCCAGCAGTGCGCACCTCGACAGGGTGAACACTGAAGCTTTCTTT. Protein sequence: CASSAHLDRVNTEAFF.

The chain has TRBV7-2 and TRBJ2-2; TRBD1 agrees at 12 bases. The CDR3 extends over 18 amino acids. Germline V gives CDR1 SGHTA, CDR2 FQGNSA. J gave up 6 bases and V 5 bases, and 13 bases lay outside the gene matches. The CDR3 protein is CASSPGQGAQVVSGELFF. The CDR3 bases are TGTGCCAGCAGCCCGGGACAGGGGGCGCAAGTAGTTTCCGGGGAGCTGTTTTTT. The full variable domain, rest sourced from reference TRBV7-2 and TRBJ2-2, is GAGVSQSPSNKVTEKGKDVELRCDPISGHTALYWYRQSLGQGLEFLIYFQGNSAPDKSGLPSDRFSAERTGGSVSTLTIQRTQQEDSAVYLCASSPGQGAQVVSGELFFGEGSRLTVL.

The CDR3 DNA follows: TGTGCCAGCAGCTCGAGGGTATGGGACACTGAAGCTTTCTTT. Encoded protein: CASSSRVWDTEAFF. The chain couples TRBV7-9 to TRBJ1-1; D gene ambiguous. V lost 4 bases to trimming and J lost 3 bases, with 12 bases between them. CDR3 length equals 14 residues. The V gene's germline CDR1 is SEHNR and CDR2 FQNEAQ (reference sequence).

The CDR3 coding sequence is TGTGCCAGTAGTATAGCCCTCCGACGGGGAGCTAACTATGGCTACACCTTC. Amino acid sequence: CASSIALRRGANYGYTF. The rearrangement uses TRBV19 and TRBJ1-2; D is uncertain. V lost 1 base and J 0 bases, leaving 15 bases between the germline ends. The CDR3 consists of 17 residues. Germline CDR1 LNHDA, CDR2 SQIVND (reference sequence). Full variable domain (outside the CDR3, taken from reference TRBV19 and TRBJ1-2): DGGITQSPKYLFRKEGQNVTLSCEQNLNHDAMYWYRQDPGQGLRLIYYSQIVNDFQKGDIAEGYSVSREKKESFPLTVTSAQKNPTAFYLCASSIALRRGANYGYTFGSGTRLTVV.

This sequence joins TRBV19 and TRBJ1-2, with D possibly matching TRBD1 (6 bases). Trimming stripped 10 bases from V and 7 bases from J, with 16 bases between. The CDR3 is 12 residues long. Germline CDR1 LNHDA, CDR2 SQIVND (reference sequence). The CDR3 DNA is TGTGCCACCTTAGGGGGGGCGACTGGCTACACCTTC. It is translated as CATLGGATGYTF. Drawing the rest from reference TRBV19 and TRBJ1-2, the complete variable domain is DGGITQSPKYLFRKEGQNVTLSCEQNLNHDAMYWYRQDPGQGLRLIYYSQIVNDFQKGDIAEGYSVSREKKESFPLTVTSAQKNPTAFYLCATLGGATGYTFGSGTRLTVV.

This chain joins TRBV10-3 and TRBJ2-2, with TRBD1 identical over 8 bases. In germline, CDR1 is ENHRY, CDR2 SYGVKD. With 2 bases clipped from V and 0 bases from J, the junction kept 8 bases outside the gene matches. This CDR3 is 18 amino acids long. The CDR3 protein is CAISEGGQGASNTGELFF. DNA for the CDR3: TGTGCCATCAGTGAGGGGGGCCAGGGGGCTTCGAACACCGGGGAGCTGTTTTTT.

The CDR3 loop reads CALMGQVGYTF. The CDR3 coding sequence is TGTGCCCTCATGGGGCAAGTGGGCTACACCTTC. The chain carries TRBV30 and TRBJ1-2, with D possibly TRBD1 on 5 matching bases. The CDR3 contains 11 residues. Looked up from germline, CDR1 is GTSNPN and CDR2 is SVGIG (reference sequence). Between the trimmed V and J ends, which lost 8 bases and 8 bases, there was a span of 15 bases.

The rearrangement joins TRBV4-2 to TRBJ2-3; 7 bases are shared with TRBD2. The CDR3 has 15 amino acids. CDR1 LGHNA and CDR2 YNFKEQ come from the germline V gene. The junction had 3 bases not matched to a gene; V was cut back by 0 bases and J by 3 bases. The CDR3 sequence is CASSQDGTTTDTQYF. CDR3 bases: TGTGCCAGCAGCCAAGACGGGACTACGACAGATACGCAGTATTTT.

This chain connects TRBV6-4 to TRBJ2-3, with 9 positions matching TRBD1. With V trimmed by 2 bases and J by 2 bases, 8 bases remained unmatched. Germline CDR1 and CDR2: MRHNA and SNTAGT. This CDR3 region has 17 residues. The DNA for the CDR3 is TGTGCCAGCAGTGACCCCCGGGACAGGGAGTACACAGATACGCAGTATTTT. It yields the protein CASSDPRDREYTDTQYF.

The CDR3 protein is CASYPGQGGSYNEQFF. The CDR3 coding sequence is TGTGCCAGTTACCCGGGACAGGGGGGCTCCTACAATGAGCAGTTCTTC. This chain connects TRBV18 to TRBJ2-1, with 11 bases matching TRBD1. This CDR3 region has 16 residues. Losses at the gene ends were 9 bases for V and 0 bases for J; bases not matched to a gene: 7. Germline V lookup: CDR1 KGHSH, CDR2 LQKENI.

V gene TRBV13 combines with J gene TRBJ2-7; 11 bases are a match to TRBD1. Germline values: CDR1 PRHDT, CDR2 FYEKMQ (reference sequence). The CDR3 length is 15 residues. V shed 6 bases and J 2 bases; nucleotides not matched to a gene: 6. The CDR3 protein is CASSTSGQGAYEQYF. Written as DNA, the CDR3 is TGTGCCAGCAGTACATCGGGACAGGGGGCCTACGAGCAGTACTTC.

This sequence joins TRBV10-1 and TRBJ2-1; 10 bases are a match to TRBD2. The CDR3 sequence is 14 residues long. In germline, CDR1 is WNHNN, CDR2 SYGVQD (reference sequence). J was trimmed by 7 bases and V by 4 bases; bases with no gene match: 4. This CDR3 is CASSGLAGVNEQFF. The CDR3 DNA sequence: TGCGCCAGCAGTGGGCTAGCGGGAGTTAATGAGCAGTTCTTC.